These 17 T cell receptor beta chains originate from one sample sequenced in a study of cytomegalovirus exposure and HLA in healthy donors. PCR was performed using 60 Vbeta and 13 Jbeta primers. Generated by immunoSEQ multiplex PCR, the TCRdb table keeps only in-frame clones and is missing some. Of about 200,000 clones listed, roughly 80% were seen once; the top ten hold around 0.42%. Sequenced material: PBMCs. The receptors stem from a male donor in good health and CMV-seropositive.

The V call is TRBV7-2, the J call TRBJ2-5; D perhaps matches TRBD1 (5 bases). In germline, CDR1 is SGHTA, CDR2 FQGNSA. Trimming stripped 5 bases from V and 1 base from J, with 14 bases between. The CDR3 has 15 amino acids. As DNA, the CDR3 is TGTGCCAGCAGCAATTCGAAGGGGATCCAAGAGACCCAGTACTTC. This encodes CASSNSKGIQETQYF.

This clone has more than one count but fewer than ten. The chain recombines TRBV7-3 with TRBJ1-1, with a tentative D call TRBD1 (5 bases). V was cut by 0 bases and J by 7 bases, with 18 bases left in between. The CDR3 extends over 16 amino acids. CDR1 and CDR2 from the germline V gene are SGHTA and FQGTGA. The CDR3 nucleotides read TGTGCCAGCAGCTTAACGAAGAGAAAAGGGGTTTATGAAGCTTTCTTT. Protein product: CASSLTKRKGVYEAFF.

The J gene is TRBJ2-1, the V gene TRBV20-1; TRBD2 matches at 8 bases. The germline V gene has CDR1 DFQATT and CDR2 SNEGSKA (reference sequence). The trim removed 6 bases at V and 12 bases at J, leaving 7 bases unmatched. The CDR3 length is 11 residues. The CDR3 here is CSAREGISQFF. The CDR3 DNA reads TGCAGTGCACGGGAGGGGATATCGCAGTTCTTC.

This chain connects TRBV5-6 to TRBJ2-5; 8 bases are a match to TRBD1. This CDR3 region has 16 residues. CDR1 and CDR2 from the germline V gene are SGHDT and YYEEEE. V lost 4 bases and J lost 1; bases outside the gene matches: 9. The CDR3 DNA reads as TGTGCCAGCAGCCTCGACCAGGGGGCGATCCAAGAGACCCAGTACTTC. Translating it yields CASSLDQGAIQETQYF.

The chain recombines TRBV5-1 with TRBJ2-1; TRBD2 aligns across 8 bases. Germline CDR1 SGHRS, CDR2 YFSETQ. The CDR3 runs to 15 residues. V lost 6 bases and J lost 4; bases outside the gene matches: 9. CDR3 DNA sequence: TGCGCCAGCACCAACCCCAGCGGGGGATACAATGAGCAGTTCTTC. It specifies CASTNPSGGYNEQFF.

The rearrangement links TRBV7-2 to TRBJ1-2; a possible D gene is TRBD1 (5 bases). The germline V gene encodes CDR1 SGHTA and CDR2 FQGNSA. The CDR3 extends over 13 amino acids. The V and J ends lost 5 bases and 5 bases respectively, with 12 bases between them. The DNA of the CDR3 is TGTGCCAGCAGCCCCGACAGCTTGTATGGCTACACCTTC. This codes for CASSPDSLYGYTF.

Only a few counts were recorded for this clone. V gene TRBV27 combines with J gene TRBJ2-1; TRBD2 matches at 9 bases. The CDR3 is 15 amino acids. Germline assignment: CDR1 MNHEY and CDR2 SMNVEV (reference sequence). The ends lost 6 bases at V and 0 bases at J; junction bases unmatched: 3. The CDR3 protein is CASSPSGVSYNEQFF. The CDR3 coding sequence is TGTGCCAGCAGCCCTAGCGGGGTCTCCTACAATGAGCAGTTCTTC.

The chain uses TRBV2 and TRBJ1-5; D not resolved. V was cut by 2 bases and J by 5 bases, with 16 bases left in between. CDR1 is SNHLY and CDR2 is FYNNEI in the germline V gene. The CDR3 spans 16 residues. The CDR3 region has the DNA TGTGCCAGCAGTGAAAAAGCCAGGATTAAGGATCAGCCCCAGCATTTT. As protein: CASSEKARIKDQPQHF.

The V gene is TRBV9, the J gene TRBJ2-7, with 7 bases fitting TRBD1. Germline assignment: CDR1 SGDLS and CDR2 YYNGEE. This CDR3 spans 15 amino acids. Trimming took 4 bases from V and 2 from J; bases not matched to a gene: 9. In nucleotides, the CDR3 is TGTGCCAGCAGCTTCGGTGGGGACAGCACCTACGAGCAGTACTTC. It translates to CASSFGGDSTYEQYF. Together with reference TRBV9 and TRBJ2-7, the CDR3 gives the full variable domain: DSGVTQTPKHLITATGQRVTLRCSPRSGDLSVYWYQQSLDQGLQFLIQYYNGEERAKGNILERFSAQQFPDLHSELNLSSLELGDSALYFCASSFGGDSTYEQYFGPGTRLTVT.

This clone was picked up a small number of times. CDR3 sequence (DNA): TGTGCCAGCGCATCCTACTACGAGCAGTACTTC. Its translation is CASASYYEQYF. The chain uses TRBV7-2 and TRBJ2-7; D not certain. Germline assignment: CDR1 SGHTA and CDR2 FQGNSA. Trimming pared 8 bases from V and 3 bases from J, leaving 8 bases between. This CDR3 has 11 residues.

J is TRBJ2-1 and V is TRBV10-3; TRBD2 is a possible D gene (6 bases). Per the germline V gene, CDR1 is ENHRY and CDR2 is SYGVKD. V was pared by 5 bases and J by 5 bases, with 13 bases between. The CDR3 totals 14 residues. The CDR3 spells CAISNFGGDNEQFF. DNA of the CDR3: TGTGCCATCAGTAACTTCGGAGGGGACAATGAGCAGTTCTTC.

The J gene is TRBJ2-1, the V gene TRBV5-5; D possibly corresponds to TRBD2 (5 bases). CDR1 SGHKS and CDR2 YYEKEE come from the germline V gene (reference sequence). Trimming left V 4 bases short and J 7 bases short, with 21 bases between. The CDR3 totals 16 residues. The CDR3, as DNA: TGTGCCAGCAGCATCGTGATCCCCAGCGGTAAAAATGAGCAGTTCTTC. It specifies CASSIVIPSGKNEQFF.

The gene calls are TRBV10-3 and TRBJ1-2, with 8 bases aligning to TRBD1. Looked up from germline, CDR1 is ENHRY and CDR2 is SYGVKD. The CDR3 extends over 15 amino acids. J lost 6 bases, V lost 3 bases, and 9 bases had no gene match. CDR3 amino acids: CAISDYLQGADGYTF. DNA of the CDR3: TGTGCCATCAGTGATTATCTTCAGGGGGCGGATGGCTACACCTTC.

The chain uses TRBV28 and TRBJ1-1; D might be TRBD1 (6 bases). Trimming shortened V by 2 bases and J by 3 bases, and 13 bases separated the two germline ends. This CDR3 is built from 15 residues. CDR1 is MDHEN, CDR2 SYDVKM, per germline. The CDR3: CASSLRGWGHTEAFF. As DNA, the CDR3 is TGTGCCAGCAGTTTACGGGGATGGGGGCACACTGAAGCTTTCTTT. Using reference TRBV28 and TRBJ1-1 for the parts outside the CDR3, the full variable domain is DVKVTQSSRYLVKRTGEKVFLECVQDMDHENMFWYRQDPGLGLRLIYFSYDVKMKEKGDIPEGYSVSREKKERFSLILESASTNQTSMYLCASSLRGWGHTEAFFGQGTRLTVV.

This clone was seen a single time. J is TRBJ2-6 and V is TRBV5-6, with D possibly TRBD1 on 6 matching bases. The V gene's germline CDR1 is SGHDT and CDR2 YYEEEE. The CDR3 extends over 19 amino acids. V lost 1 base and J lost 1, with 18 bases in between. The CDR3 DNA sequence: TGTGCCAGCAGCTTGACAGGGTCTTACCCCCGTTCTGGGGCCAACGTCCTGACTTTC. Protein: CASSLTGSYPRSGANVLTF.

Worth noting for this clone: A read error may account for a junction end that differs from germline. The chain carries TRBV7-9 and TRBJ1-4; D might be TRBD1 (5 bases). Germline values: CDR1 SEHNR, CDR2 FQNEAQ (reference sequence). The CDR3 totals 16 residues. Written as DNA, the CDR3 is TGTTCCAGCAGCTTAGGCGTGGGTTCGGACATTGAAAAACTGTTTTTT. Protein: CSSSLGVGSDIEKLFF.

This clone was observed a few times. CDR3 sequence reads: CASSPRTVQETQYF. The CDR3 coding sequence is TGTGCCAGCAGCCCGAGGACAGTCCAAGAGACCCAGTACTTC. J is TRBJ2-5 and V is TRBV14, with D tentatively TRBD1 (6 bases). Trimming took off 4 bases at V and 1 base at J, with 10 bases between the two ends. CDR1 is SGHDN and CDR2 is FVKESK in the germline V gene. The CDR3 totals 14 residues.